This entry concerns a single T cell receptor (beta chain). The length of the CDR3 is 10 residues. The germline V gene encodes CDR1 SQVTM and CDR2 ANQGSEA. Between the trimmed V and J ends, which lost 3 bases and 4 bases, there was a span of 2 bases. Only in-frame clones appear in the TCRdb table, and some are missing; sequencing was by immunoSEQ multiplex PCR. The sample lists 55,000 to 70,000 clones; around 94% were seen once. This record comes from a study of preoperative IRX-2 immunotherapy in early breast cancer. Described treatment: preoperative locoregional IRX-2 cytokine immunotherapy. This sample was taken from a patient treated with IRX-2 immunotherapy. The source is a human donor with breast cancer. The chain links TRBV29-1 to TRBJ2-3; D is ambiguous. CDR3 sequence: CSVDSDTQYF. CDR3 sequence (DNA): TGCAGCGTTGACTCAGATACGCAGTATTTT.